The clone carrying this TCR beta chain was picked up a small number of times. Its cognate antigen is unknown. TCRdb ran MiXCR on the RT-PCR reads and lists one entry per CDR3 protein. The sample shows approximately 500,000 distinct CDR3 sequences, roughly 13% of them seen only once. From germline, CDR1 is SGHRS and CDR2 YFSETQ. CDR3 length: 16 residues. The V and J ends lost 2 bases and 10 bases respectively, with 19 bases between them. The data were obtained in a study of response to subunit inactivated influenza vaccine. General observations from the study: Authors suggested few new T cells are recruited by each seasonal influenza vaccination.

The TCR was taken from a man aged 45-65 years who received an inactivated influenza vaccine. The gene calls are TRBV5-1 and TRBJ1-6; a weak D match, TRBD1 (5 bases). This material consisted of PBMCs from blood, taken about 6 weeks after vaccination. The CDR3 region has the DNA TGCGCCAGCAGCTTCGGAGACAGTGGGGGAAACTCACCCCTCCACTTT. This sequence encodes CASSFGDSGGNSPLHF.